This passage covers 32 T cell receptor beta chains from one sample sequenced in a study of persistence of HIV-infected CD4 T cells. Sequencing used immunoSEQ version 4 in survey mode. TCRdb keeps only in-frame clones here, not all; method: immunoSEQ multiplex PCR. The sample has approximately 45,000 clones; about 85% are singletons. Their antigens are not known. Cells were stimulated nonspecifically with anti-CD3/anti-CD28 magnetic beads. Sorting of responding CD4+ T cells relied on upregulated CD40 ligand together with CD69. This specimen consisted of CD4+ T cells sorted from PBMCs after roughly 18-hour stimulation, obtained from a patient who received antiretroviral therapy. The receptors originated from an adult woman with HIV who was CMV-seropositive.

This chain links TRBV28 with TRBJ1-6; D is perhaps TRBD1 (5 bases). The V end was cut by 8 bases, the J end by 5 bases, with 16 bases between. This CDR3 contains 15 residues. Germline CDR1 is MDHEN and CDR2 is SYDVKM. CDR3 loop: CASRLGGGDNSPLHF. The CDR3 DNA sequence: TGTGCCAGCCGCTTGGGGGGGGGAGATAATTCACCCCTCCACTTT. The full variable domain, in which reference TRBV28 and TRBJ1-6 provide the parts outside the CDR3, is DVKVTQSSRYLVKRTGEKVFLECVQDMDHENMFWYRQDPGLGLRLIYFSYDVKMKEKGDIPEGYSVSREKKERFSLILESASTNQTSMYLCASRLGGGDNSPLHFGNGTRLTVT.

The chain uses TRBV10-3 and TRBJ1-2; 10 nucleotides match TRBD1. There are 15 residues in the CDR3. Trimming removed 10 bases from V and 5 bases from J; junction bases left unmatched: 13. The germline gives CDR1 ENHRY, CDR2 SYGVKD. The CDR3 DNA is TGTGCCACCAAAGACACCGGGACAGGGGTTTATGGCTACACCTTC. Its translation is CATKDTGTGVYGYTF.

The CDR3 DNA sequence: TGTGCCAGTAGTTCCGGGGGCTACACTGAAGCTTTCTTT. Residues: CASSSGGYTEAFF. J is TRBJ1-1 and V is TRBV19, with a tentative D call TRBD1 (6 bases). Germline V gives CDR1 LNHDA, CDR2 SQIVND (reference sequence). The CDR3 extends over 13 amino acids. Deletions cut 5 bases from V and 3 bases from J, with 10 bases between.

The chain combines TRBV6-5 with TRBJ1-1, with D unclear. CDR3 length: 14 amino acids. Germline lookup yields CDR1 MNHEY and CDR2 SVGAGI. With 6 bases removed from V and 4 bases from J, the gap between germline ends came to 15 bases. The CDR3, as DNA: TGTGCCAGCAGACAGACATCGGACGCCACTGAAGCTTTCTTT. Its protein is CASRQTSDATEAFF.

The rearrangement joins TRBV5-1 to TRBJ1-6, with D possibly being TRBD1 (5 bases). CDR3 length: 16 residues. The germline V gene encodes CDR1 SGHRS and CDR2 YFSETQ. V lost 0 bases and J 6 bases, leaving 13 bases between the germline ends. The CDR3 protein is CASSLASGKGNSPLHF. The CDR3 DNA sequence: TGCGCCAGCAGCTTGGCGTCAGGGAAAGGTAATTCACCCCTCCACTTT. The variable domain in full, completed from reference TRBV5-1 and TRBJ1-6, reads KAGVTQTPRYLIKTRGQQVTLSCSPISGHRSVSWYQQTPGQGLQFLFEYFSETQRNKGNFPGRFSGRQFSNSRSEMNVSTLELGDSALYLCASSLASGKGNSPLHFGNGTRLTVT.

The chain combines TRBV3-1 (or the pseudogene TRBV3-2) with TRBJ2-5; TRBD1 matches at 7 bases. CDR1 is LGHDT, CDR2 YNNKEL, per germline (reference sequence). The CDR3 sequence is 16 residues long. J gave up 4 bases and V 3 bases, and 11 bases lay outside the gene matches. The CDR3 region has the DNA TGTGCCAGCAGCCACTCCCCCGGCAGGGGGACAGAGACCCAGTACTTC. Encoded protein: CASSHSPGRGTETQYF.

The chain joins TRBV5-8 to TRBJ2-3; 9 nucleotides match TRBD1. Trimming cost V 4 bases and J 0 bases; bases outside gene matches: 6. The CDR3 extends over 16 amino acids. Germline assignment: CDR1 SGHTS and CDR2 YDEGEE. The CDR3 region is CASSLQGALSTDTQYF. As DNA, the CDR3 is TGTGCCAGCAGCCTACAGGGGGCGCTTAGCACAGATACGCAGTATTTT.

The chain employs TRBV27 and TRBJ2-6; TRBD2 matches 11 bases. V shed 5 bases, J shed 3 bases, and the junction held 6 bases outside the gene matches. The CDR3 spans 17 residues. Germline CDR1 reads MNHEY; CDR2 reads SMNVEV (reference sequence). The CDR3 here is CASSPLAGGNGANVLTF. The CDR3, as DNA: TGTGCCAGCAGTCCTTTAGCGGGGGGGAATGGGGCCAACGTCCTGACTTTC. The full variable domain, its missing parts supplied by reference TRBV27 and TRBJ2-6, is EAQVTQNPRYLITVTGKKLTVTCSQNMNHEYMSWYRQDPGLGLRQIYYSMNVEVTDKGDVPEGYKVSRKEKRNFPLILESPSPNQTSLYFCASSPLAGGNGANVLTFGAGSRLTVL.

The chain links TRBV5-5 to TRBJ1-1, with unresolved D. V was shortened by 0 bases and J by 9 bases, with 15 bases between the two germline ends. CDR1 and CDR2 (germline): SGHKS, YYEKEE (reference sequence). The CDR3 contains 14 residues. DNA of the CDR3: TGTGCCAGCAGCTTGGCCGGCAGGCCGTCAAAAGCTTTCTTT. Residues: CASSLAGRPSKAFF.

The chain employs TRBV27 and TRBJ2-1, with 13 bases lining up with TRBD2. Germline V gene sequence: CDR1 MNHEY, CDR2 SMNVEV (reference sequence). The CDR3 contains 15 residues. V was clipped by 5 bases and J by 8 bases; unmatched bases: 6. CDR3 region: CASSIRLAGGYEQFF. The CDR3 coding sequence is TGTGCCAGCAGTATAAGACTAGCGGGGGGCTATGAGCAGTTCTTC.

V and J are TRBV7-3 and TRBJ2-2, with 7 bases that match TRBD1. The CDR3 runs 13 residues. Looked up from germline, CDR1 is SGHTA and CDR2 is FQGTGA. The V and J ends lost 11 bases and 4 bases, in that order; junction bases with no gene match: 7. CDR3 region: CASRDSSTGELFF. The DNA for the CDR3 is TGTGCCTCCCGGGACAGTTCCACCGGGGAGCTGTTTTTT. Looking up the rest from reference TRBV7-3 and TRBJ2-2 gives the full variable domain: GAGVSQTPSNKVTEKGKYVELRCDPISGHTALYWYRQSLGQGPEFLIYFQGTGAADDSGLPNDRFFAVRPEGSVSTLKIQRTERGDSAVYLCASRDSSTGELFFGEGSRLTVL.

This CDR3 is CASSLGDRGLETQYF. The CDR3 DNA is TGCGCCAGCAGCTTGGGGGACAGGGGGCTGGAGACCCAGTACTTC. V and J are TRBV5-1 and TRBJ2-5, with 12 nucleotides matching TRBD1. V shed 0 bases, J shed 5 bases, and the junction held 2 bases outside the gene matches. The CDR3 contains 15 residues. Germline assignment: CDR1 SGHRS and CDR2 YFSETQ.

The chain couples TRBV11-3 to TRBJ2-2; no clear D. The CDR3 covers 15 residues. CDR1 and CDR2 from the germline V gene are SGHNT and YENEEA. The germline V and J ends were trimmed by 1 base and 4 bases, with 10 bases remaining between them. CDR3 nucleotides: TGTGCCAGCAGCTTAGGAGACGGAATCACCGGGGAGCTGTTTTTT. This gives the protein CASSLGDGITGELFF.

Here the CDR3 reads CAVRRRGYEQYF. CDR3 sequence (DNA): TGCGCCGTACGACGACGGGGTTACGAGCAGTACTTC. V usage is TRBV10-2 and J usage is TRBJ2-7; the D gene is possibly TRBD2 (5 bases). Trimming shortened V by 11 bases and J by 4 bases, and 15 bases separated the two germline ends. The germline V gene encodes CDR1 WSHSY and CDR2 SAAADI. The length of the CDR3 is 12 residues.

The rearrangement joins TRBV5-4 to TRBJ1-1; D perhaps matches TRBD1 (5 bases). The CDR3 sequence is 16 residues long. V lost 4 bases and J lost 0, with 16 bases in between. Germline CDR1 is SGHNT and CDR2 is YYREEE (reference sequence). Written as DNA, the CDR3 is TGTGCCAGCAGCATCGGAGACAGCTTCATGAACACTGAAGCTTTCTTT. This translates into CASSIGDSFMNTEAFF.

The V call is TRBV12-3 or TRBV12-4, the J call TRBJ1-1, with D perhaps TRBD1 (5 bases). The CDR3 is 12 residues long. V was shortened by 10 bases and J by 1 base, with 10 bases between the two germline ends. DNA of the CDR3: TGTGCCACGGGGCGAGGGAACACTGAAGCTTTCTTT. Its translation is CATGRGNTEAFF.

This clone was counted a few times. The chain has TRBV5-1 and TRBJ1-2, with a possible D match to TRBD1 (6 bases). The length of the CDR3 is 15 residues. CDR1 and CDR2 (germline): SGHRS, YFSETQ. Trimming cost V 0 bases and J 1 base, with 10 bases left between them. The CDR3 DNA follows: TGCGCCAGCAGCTTGGGGGGGGCCGATAACTATGGCTACACCTTC. Translating gives CASSLGGADNYGYTF.

The chain has TRBV5-1 and TRBJ2-1; no reliable D call. CDR1 and CDR2 (germline): SGHRS, YFSETQ. The CDR3 length is 16 residues. V was pared by 0 bases and J by 0 bases, with 10 bases between. CDR3 nucleotide sequence: TGCGCCAGCAGCTTGGCCGGGCCGAGCTCCTACAATGAGCAGTTCTTC. It codes for CASSLAGPSSYNEQFF.

This clone appeared once. The chain links TRBV10-1 to TRBJ1-2; unclear D gene. Trimming stripped 0 bases from V and 1 base from J, with 3 bases between. CDR1 WNHNN and CDR2 SYGVQD come from the germline V gene (reference sequence). This CDR3 comprises 13 residues. The CDR3 DNA reads as TGCGCCAGCAGTGAGTCGAGTAACTATGGCTACACCTTC. Amino acids: CASSESSNYGYTF.

V gene TRBV14 combines with J gene TRBJ1-2, with D tentatively TRBD1 (5 bases). The CDR3 has 13 amino acids. V was clipped by 4 bases and J by 5 bases, with 11 bases between them. The germline gives CDR1 SGHDN, CDR2 FVKESK. The CDR3 loop is CASSLDSLYGYTF. The CDR3 DNA sequence: TGTGCCAGCAGCCTCGACAGCTTATATGGCTACACCTTC.

In the case of this clone: One end of the junction varies from germline; a read error may be responsible. The rearrangement uses TRBV3-1 (or the pseudogene TRBV3-2) and TRBJ1-4; tentative D call: TRBD1 (5 bases). Germline V gene sequence: CDR1 LGHDT, CDR2 YNNKEL (reference sequence). The CDR3 sequence is 17 residues long. The CDR3 sequence is CASSQVGAGLWNEKLFF. The CDR3 region has the DNA TGTGCCAGCAGCCAAGTCGGAGCAGGGCTGTGGAATGAGAAACTGTTTTTT.

This chain joins TRBV6-5 and TRBJ1-1; 7 nucleotides match TRBD1. The V gene's germline CDR1 is MNHEY and CDR2 SVGAGI. There are 13 residues in the CDR3. V shed 3 bases, J shed 5 bases, and the junction held 3 bases outside the gene matches. For the CDR3, the DNA is TGTGCCAGCAGTTATCAGGGGGGGACTGAAGCTTTCTTT. Protein: CASSYQGGTEAFF.

The gene calls are TRBV24-1 and TRBJ2-1, with 8 bases lining up with TRBD1. This CDR3 has 16 amino acids. Per germline, CDR1 KGHDR and CDR2 SFDVKD. V shed 4 bases, J shed 7 bases, and the junction held 11 bases outside the gene matches. The CDR3 coding sequence is TGTGCCACCAGTGACCCAGGGGGCGTAGGGAGGAATGAGCAGTTCTTC. The encoded protein is CATSDPGGVGRNEQFF.

V and J are TRBV5-1 and TRBJ1-6; no clear D gene. V dropped 4 bases and J dropped 7 bases, with 24 bases sitting between them. The CDR3 runs 18 residues. In germline, CDR1 is SGHRS, CDR2 YFSETQ. CDR3 region: CASSPRVLSLAENSPLHF. The CDR3 DNA reads as TGCGCCAGCAGCCCTAGAGTTCTCAGTCTAGCGGAAAATTCACCCCTCCACTTT.

The rearrangement links TRBV21-1 to TRBJ2-7. TRBV21-1 is a recognized pseudogene. The CDR3 spans 13 residues. The CDR3 spells CASRGPHSYEQYF. CDR3 coding DNA: TGTGCCAGCAGGGGACCGCACTCCTACGAGCAGTACTTC.

The chain carries TRBV18 and TRBJ1-4, with D perhaps matching TRBD1 (5 bases). The CDR3 is made up of 14 amino acids. Trimming shortened V by 4 bases and J by 4 bases, and 10 bases separated the two germline ends. CDR1 KGHSH and CDR2 LQKENI come from the germline V gene. CDR3 nucleotide sequence: TGTGCCAGCTCACGGGACGGAAGTAATGAAAAACTGTTTTTT. As protein: CASSRDGSNEKLFF.

The gene calls are TRBV5-1 and TRBJ1-4; tentative D call: TRBD1 (6 bases). From germline, CDR1 is SGHRS and CDR2 YFSETQ. V was shortened by 1 base and J by 0 bases, with 10 bases between the two germline ends. The CDR3 loop spans 16 amino acids. The CDR3 sequence: CASSLTGIATNEKLFF. The CDR3 DNA is TGCGCCAGCAGCTTGACAGGGATAGCAACTAATGAAAAACTGTTTTTT.

The genes are TRBV5-3 and TRBJ1-5; the D is unclear. TRBV5-3 is flagged as an ORF with uncertain function. The CDR3 is 14 amino acids. Trimming removed 6 bases from V and 2 bases from J, with 12 bases in between. CDR3 sequence: CARNGRDGNQPQHF. Written as DNA, the CDR3 is TGTGCCAGAAACGGTAGGGATGGCAATCAGCCCCAGCATTTT.

The chain links TRBV6-1 to TRBJ1-6; tentative D call: TRBD1 (5 bases). Per germline, CDR1 MNHNS and CDR2 SASEGT. The V and J ends lost 3 bases and 7 bases respectively, with 19 bases between them. The length of the CDR3 is 17 residues. The CDR3 spells CASSDGGLSPGNSPLHF. The CDR3 nucleotides are TGTGCCAGCAGTGATGGTGGACTCTCTCCAGGGAATTCACCCCTCCACTTT.

The rearrangement links TRBV5-1 to TRBJ2-1; D might be TRBD1 (6 bases). V was pared by 5 bases and J by 5 bases, with 11 bases between. The CDR3 consists of 13 residues. CDR1 SGHRS and CDR2 YFSETQ come from the germline V gene. The CDR3 coding sequence is TGCGCCAGCAGTTCACAGGGTAACAATGAGCAGTTCTTC. This gives the protein CASSSQGNNEQFF.

This clone was observed a single time. The chain combines TRBV5-1 with TRBJ1-3, with D possibly matching TRBD1 (6 bases). The V gene lost 0 bases and the J gene lost 4 bases, with 11 bases spanning the gap. The CDR3 has 15 amino acids. Looked up from germline, CDR1 is SGHRS and CDR2 is YFSETQ. The CDR3: CASSLDGRGGNTIYF. The CDR3 coding sequence is TGCGCCAGCAGCTTGGACGGCAGGGGAGGAAACACCATATATTTT.

The chain couples TRBV28 to TRBJ2-3; either TRBD1 or TRBD2 may fit D (6 bases each). This CDR3 is built from 14 residues. From germline, CDR1 is MDHEN and CDR2 SYDVKM. V lost 7 bases, J lost 5 bases, and 16 bases lay in between. The CDR3 here is CASKTWGAGDTQYF. The CDR3 DNA follows: TGTGCCAGCAAGACGTGGGGGGCGGGAGATACGCAGTATTTT.